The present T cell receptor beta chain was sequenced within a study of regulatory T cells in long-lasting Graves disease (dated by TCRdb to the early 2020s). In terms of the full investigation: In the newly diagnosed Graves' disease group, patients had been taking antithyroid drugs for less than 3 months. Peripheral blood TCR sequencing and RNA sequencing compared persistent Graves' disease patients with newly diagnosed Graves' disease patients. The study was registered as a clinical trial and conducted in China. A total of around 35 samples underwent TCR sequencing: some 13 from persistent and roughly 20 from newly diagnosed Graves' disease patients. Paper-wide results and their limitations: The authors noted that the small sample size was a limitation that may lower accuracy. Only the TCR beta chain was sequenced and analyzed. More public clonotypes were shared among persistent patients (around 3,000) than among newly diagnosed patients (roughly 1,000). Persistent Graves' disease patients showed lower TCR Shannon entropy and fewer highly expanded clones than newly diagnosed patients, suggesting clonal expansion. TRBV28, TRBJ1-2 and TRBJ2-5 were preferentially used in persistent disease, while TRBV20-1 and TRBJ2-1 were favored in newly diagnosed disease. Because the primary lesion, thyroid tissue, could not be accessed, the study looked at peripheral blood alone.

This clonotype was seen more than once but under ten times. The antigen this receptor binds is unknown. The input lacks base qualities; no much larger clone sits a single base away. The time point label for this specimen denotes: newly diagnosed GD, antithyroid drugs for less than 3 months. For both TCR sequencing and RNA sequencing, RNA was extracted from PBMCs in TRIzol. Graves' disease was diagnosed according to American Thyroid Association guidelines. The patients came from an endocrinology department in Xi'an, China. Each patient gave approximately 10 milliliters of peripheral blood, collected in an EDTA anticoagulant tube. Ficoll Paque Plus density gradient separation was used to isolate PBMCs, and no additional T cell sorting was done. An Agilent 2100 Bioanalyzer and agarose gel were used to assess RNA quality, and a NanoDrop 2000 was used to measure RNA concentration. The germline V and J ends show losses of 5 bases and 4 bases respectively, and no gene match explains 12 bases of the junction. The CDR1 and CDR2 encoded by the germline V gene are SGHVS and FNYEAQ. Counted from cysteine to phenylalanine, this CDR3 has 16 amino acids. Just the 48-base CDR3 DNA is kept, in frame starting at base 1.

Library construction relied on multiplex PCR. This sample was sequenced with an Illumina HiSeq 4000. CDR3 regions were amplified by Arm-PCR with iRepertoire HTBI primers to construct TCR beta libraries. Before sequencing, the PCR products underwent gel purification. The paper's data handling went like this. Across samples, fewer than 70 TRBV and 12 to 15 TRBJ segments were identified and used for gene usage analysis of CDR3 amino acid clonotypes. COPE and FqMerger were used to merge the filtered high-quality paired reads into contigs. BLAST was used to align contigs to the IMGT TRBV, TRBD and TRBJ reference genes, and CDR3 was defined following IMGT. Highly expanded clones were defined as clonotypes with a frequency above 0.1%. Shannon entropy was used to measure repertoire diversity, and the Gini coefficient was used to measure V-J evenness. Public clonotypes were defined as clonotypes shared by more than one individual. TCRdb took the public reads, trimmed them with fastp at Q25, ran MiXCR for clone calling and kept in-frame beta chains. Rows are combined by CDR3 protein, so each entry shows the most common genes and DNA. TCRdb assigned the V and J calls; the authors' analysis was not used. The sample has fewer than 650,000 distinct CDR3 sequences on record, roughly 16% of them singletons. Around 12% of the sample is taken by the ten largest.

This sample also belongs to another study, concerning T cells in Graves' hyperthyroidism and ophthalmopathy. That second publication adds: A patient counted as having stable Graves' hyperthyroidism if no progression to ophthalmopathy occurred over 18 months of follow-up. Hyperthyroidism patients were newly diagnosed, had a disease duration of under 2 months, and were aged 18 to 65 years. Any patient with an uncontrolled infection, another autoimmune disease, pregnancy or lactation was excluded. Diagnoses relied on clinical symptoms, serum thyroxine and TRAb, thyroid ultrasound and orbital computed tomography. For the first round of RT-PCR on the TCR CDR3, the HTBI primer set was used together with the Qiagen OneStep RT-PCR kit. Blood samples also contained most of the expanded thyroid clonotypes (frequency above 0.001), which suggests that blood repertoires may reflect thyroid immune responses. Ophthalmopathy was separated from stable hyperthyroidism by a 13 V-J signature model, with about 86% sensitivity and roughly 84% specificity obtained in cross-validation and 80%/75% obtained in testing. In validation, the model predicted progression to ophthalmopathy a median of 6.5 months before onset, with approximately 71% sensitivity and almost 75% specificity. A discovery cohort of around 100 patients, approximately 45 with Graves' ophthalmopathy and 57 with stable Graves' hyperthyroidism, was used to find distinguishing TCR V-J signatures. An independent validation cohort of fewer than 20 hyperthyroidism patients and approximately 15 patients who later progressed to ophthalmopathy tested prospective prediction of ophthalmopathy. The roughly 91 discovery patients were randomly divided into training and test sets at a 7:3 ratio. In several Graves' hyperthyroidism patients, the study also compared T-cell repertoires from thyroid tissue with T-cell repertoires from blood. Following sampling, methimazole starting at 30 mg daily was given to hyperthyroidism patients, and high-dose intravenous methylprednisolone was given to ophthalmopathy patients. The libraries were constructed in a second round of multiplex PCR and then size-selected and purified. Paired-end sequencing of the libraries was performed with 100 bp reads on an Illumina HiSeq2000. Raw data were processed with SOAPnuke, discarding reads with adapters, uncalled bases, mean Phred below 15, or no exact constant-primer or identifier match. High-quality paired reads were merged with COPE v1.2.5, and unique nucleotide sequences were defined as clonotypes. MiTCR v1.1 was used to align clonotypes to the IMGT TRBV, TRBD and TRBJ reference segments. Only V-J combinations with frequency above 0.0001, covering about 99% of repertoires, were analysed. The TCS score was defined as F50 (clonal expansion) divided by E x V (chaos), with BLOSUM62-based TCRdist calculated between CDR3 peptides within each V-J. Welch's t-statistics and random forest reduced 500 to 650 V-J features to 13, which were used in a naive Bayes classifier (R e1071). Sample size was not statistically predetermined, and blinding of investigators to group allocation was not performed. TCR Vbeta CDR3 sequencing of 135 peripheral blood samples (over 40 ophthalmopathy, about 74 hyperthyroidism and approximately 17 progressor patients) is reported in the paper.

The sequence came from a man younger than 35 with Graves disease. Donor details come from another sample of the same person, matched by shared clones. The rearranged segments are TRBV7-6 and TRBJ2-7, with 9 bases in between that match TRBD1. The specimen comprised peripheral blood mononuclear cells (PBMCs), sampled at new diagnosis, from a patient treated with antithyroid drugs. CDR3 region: CASSTGGPGGGYEQYF. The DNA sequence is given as TGTGCCAGCAGCACAGGGGGCCCCGGGGGTGGATACGAGCAGTACTTC.